A selection of T cell receptor beta chains follows, all from one sample in a study of early T cells in non-severe SARS-CoV-2 infection. TCRdb re-called the 5' RACE reads through MiXCR, storing one row per CDR3 protein. The repertoire holds about 34,000 distinct CDR3 sequences, less than 8% seen once, with around 7.1% in the top ten. Sequenced: whole blood. The receptor set was obtained from an adult who was a healthcare worker with PCR-confirmed SARS-CoV-2 infection or an uninfected control (not recorded which). Each CDR3 is given with its conserved first and last residue. Each record gives: V gene, clone size, D gene, J gene, CDR3 DNA, CDR3 protein. The D gene is left open where the match is weak. Expanded clones are given a class, and other clones once, few, many or no size at all.

TRBV7-6,many,-,TRBJ2-3,TGTGCCAGCAGCCCAGGGGATGGAGCAGATACGCAGTATTTT,CASSPGDGADTQYF
TRBV15,many,-,TRBJ2-3,TGTGCCACCAGTTCCCTTTCAGGGAGGCACACAGATACGCAGTATTTT,CATSSLSGRHTDTQYF
TRBV10-2,many,-,TRBJ1-2,TGCGCCAGCAGTGAGTCGTGGGGCAACTATGGCTACACCTTC,CASSESWGNYGYTF
TRBV12-3/TRBV12-4,-,-,TRBJ2-3,TGTGCCAGCAGTTTGGACCAGATGAGCACAGATACGCAGTATTTT,CASSLDQMSTDTQYF
TRBV18,-,-,TRBJ2-7,TGTGCCAGCTCGAAAGCGGGGACAGCCTCCTACGAGCAGTACTTC,CASSKAGTASYEQYF
TRBV12-3/TRBV12-4,many,-,TRBJ2-2,TGTGCCAGCAGTTTTGATCGCCTCCGCGGGGAGCTGTTTTTT,CASSFDRLRGELFF
TRBV6-1,once,TRBD2,TRBJ2-1,TGTGCCAGCAGTGTCCCGGGCGGGGGGCCCAATGAGCAGTTCTTC,CASSVPGGGPNEQFF
TRBV29-1,-,-,TRBJ1-5,TGCAGCGTTGGCGGGGTAGGTCAGCCCCAGCATTTT,CSVGGVGQPQHF
TRBV11-2,many,-,TRBJ1-1,TGTGCCAGCAGCTTATTACAGGGTAAGGACACTGAAGCTTTCTTT,CASSLLQGKDTEAFF
TRBV5-6,many,TRBD1,TRBJ2-7,TGTGCCAGCAGCCCACGGGACAGAAAGAACGAGCAGTACTTC,CASSPRDRKNEQYF
TRBV20-1,many,-,TRBJ1-5,TGCAGTGCTAGAGAAGGGACACGGAATCAGCCCCAGCATTTT,CSAREGTRNQPQHF
TRBV7-9,few,-,TRBJ1-2,TGTGCCAGCAGCTTAGCCAGTGTCTATGGCTACACCTTC,CASSLASVYGYTF
TRBV7-2,many,-,TRBJ1-1,TGTGCCAGCAGCCCACTGAACGGGGTAGGGACTGAAGCTTTCTTT,CASSPLNGVGTEAFF
TRBV11-2,few,-,TRBJ2-5,TGTGCCAGCAGCCCTACTCGTAAAGAGACCCAGTACTTC,CASSPTRKETQYF
TRBV5-1,few,-,TRBJ1-1,TGCGCCAGCAGCCCCTGGACGGCAGCGGGGACTGAAGCTTTCTTT,CASSPWTAAGTEAFF
TRBV28,many,TRBD2,TRBJ2-1,TGTGCCAGCAGCCCCACTAGCGGGGGGTCCTACAATGAGCAGTTCTTC,CASSPTSGGSYNEQFF
TRBV7-9,many,-,TRBJ1-4,TGTGCCAGCAGCTGGACGGCGGCAAATGAAAAACTGTTTTTT,CASSWTAANEKLFF
TRBV5-1,-,TRBD2,TRBJ2-1,TGCGCCAGCAGCTTCGAGCGGGGCGGTTTTGATGAGCAGTTCTTC,CASSFERGGFDEQFF